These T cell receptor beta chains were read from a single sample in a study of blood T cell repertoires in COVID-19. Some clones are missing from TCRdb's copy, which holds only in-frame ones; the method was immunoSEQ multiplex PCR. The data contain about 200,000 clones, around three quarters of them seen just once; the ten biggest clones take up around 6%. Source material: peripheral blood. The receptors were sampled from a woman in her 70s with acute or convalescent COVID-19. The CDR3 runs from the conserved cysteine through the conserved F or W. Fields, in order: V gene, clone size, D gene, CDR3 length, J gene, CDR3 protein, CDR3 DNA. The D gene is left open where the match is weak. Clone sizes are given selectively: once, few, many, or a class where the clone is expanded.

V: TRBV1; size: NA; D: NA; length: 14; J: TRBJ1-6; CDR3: CTSSQGGENSPLHF; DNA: TGCACCAGCAGCCAAGGAGGAGAAAATTCACCCCTCCACTTT
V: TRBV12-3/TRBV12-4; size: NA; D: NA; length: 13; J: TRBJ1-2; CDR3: CASSPRGNYGYTF; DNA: TGTGCCAGCAGCCCTAGGGGTAACTATGGCTACACCTTC
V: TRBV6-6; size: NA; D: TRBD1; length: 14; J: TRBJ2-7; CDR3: CASIYGTGVYEQYF; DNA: TGTGCCAGCATCTACGGGACAGGGGTCTACGAGCAGTACTTC
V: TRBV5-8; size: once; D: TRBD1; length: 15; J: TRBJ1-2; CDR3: CASSLWRDRAFGYTF; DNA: TGTGCCAGCAGCTTATGGCGGGACAGGGCCTTCGGCTACACCTTC
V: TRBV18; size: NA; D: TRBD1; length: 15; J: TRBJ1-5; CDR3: CASSPTRTGDQPQHF; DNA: TGTGCCAGCTCACCAACTCGGACAGGAGATCAGCCCCAGCATTTT
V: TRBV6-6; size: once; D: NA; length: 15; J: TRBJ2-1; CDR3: CASSYASDSYNEQFF; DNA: TGTGCCAGCAGTTACGCTAGCGACTCCTACAATGAGCAGTTCTTC
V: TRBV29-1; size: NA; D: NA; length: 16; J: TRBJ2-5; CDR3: CSVAGGAGIPKETQYF; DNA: TGCAGCGTTGCCGGGGGAGCAGGGATCCCAAAAGAGACCCAGTACTTC
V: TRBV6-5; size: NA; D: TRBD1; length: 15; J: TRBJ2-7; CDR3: CASSYPGQGAYEQYF; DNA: TGTGCCAGCAGTTACCCGGGACAGGGGGCCTACGAGCAGTACTTC
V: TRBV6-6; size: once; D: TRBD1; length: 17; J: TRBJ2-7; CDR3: CASSRTGLPSSSYEQYF; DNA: TGTGCCAGCAGTCGGACAGGGTTGCCAAGTAGCTCCTACGAGCAGTACTTC
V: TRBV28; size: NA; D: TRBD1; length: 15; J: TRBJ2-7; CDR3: CASSLSRQGTREQYF; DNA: TGTGCCAGCAGTTTATCGAGACAGGGTACGCGCGAGCAGTACTTC
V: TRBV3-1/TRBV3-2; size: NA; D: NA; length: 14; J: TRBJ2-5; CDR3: CASSQDRGEETQYF; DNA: TGTGCCAGCAGCCAAGATCGAGGTGAAGAGACCCAGTACTTC
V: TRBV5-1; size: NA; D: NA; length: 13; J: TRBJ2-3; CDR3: CASSETSRDTQYF; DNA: TGCGCCAGCAGCGAGACAAGCCGGGATACGCAGTATTTT
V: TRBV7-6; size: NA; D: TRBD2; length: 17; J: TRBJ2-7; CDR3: CASSSEIAGHISGEQYF; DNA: TGTGCCAGCAGCTCAGAAATAGCGGGACATATTTCGGGCGAGCAGTACTTC
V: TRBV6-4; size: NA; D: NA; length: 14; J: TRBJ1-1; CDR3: CASSLTGRDTEAFF; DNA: TGTGCCAGCAGTTTGACAGGTCGGGACACTGAAGCTTTCTTT
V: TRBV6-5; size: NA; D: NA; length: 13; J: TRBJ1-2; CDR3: CASSFRAGYGYTF; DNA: TGTGCCAGCAGTTTCAGGGCTGGGTATGGCTACACCTTC